The rows below give T cell receptor beta chains drawn from one sample of a study of T cells after yellow fever vaccination. TCRdb re-analysed the 5' RACE reads in MiXCR, keeping a single row per CDR3 protein. Here the sample spans approximately 450,000 distinct CDR3 sequences, approximately 19% being singletons. The sample was PBMCs, taken before the yellow fever booster vaccination. The receptors here all came from a man aged 18 to 30 who received the YFV17D yellow fever vaccine. The CDR3 runs from the conserved cysteine through the conserved F or W. The order of the fields is V gene, J gene, CDR3 protein.

TRBV5-1	TRBJ2-2	CASSLGTPPGELFF
TRBV21-1	TRBJ2-2	CASSKVGGELFF
TRBV4-3	TRBJ2-1	CASSRTTGAYNEQFF
TRBV7-2	TRBJ2-1	CASSLVSGTSGGASYNEQFF
TRBV20-1	TRBJ1-2	CSAVTGAEGYGYTF
TRBV6-6	TRBJ1-5	CASSLGRTDPQHF
TRBV18	TRBJ2-3	CASSPLTSHGRSTDTQYF
TRBV20-1	TRBJ2-2	CSARVGIAGTYTGELFF
TRBV5-1	TRBJ2-3	CASSTWTRSATDTQYF
TRBV12-3/TRBV12-4	TRBJ2-2	CASSLRDRGRELFF
TRBV27	TRBJ2-7	CASSLAVGRVEQYF
TRBV29-1	TRBJ2-5	CSVAGTQETQYF
TRBV4-1	TRBJ1-4	CASRVQGAWREKLFF
TRBV29-1	TRBJ2-3	CSVERGQSGYF
TRBV12-3/TRBV12-4	TRBJ2-2	CASSRDDFTGELFF
TRBV29-1	TRBJ2-1	CSVVTSGGESYNEQFF
TRBV7-9	TRBJ2-1	CASSRPSGQATSGGPPYNEQFF
TRBV2	TRBJ2-5	CASSVGYQETQYF
TRBV6-5	TRBJ1-1	CASSYGQITEAFF
TRBV30	TRBJ2-3	CAFSLAGADTQYF
TRBV7-9	TRBJ1-3	CASSRGRAGNTIYF
TRBV4-3	TRBJ1-5	CASSQTDRDQPQHF
TRBV4-2	TRBJ1-2	CASSQDAGLTANYGYTF
TRBV9	TRBJ2-3	CASSVYSSPGTDTQYF
TRBV7-9	TRBJ2-3	CASTPPTSTDTQYF
TRBV4-2	TRBJ2-1	CASSQVWTSGVYNEQFF
TRBV30	TRBJ1-1	CAWSVPKTGGAFF
TRBV4-2	TRBJ2-5	CASSQEGVEETQYF
TRBV30	TRBJ2-7	CAWTLAGTGDYEQYF
TRBV5-1	TRBJ1-2	CASSEDSSYGYTF
TRBV4-1	TRBJ2-2	CASSPRAGTGELFF
TRBV7-3	TRBJ2-3	CASSLGFSTDTQYF
TRBV20-1	TRBJ1-1	CSASEGGPEAFF
TRBV4-2	TRBJ2-5	CASSQDLAGSGETQYF
TRBV2	TRBJ2-2	CASRTVNTGELFF
TRBV20-1	TRBJ2-3	CSARDRSAIRSDTQYF
TRBV7-9	TRBJ1-4	CASSSGHEKLFF
TRBV7-2	TRBJ1-1	CASSLGTNTEAFF
TRBV12-3/TRBV12-4	TRBJ1-4	CASSLVGGEVKLFF
TRBV5-5	TRBJ2-2	CASSFPWGPSGGSNTGELFF
TRBV29-1	TRBJ2-3	CSVEYGQRTDTQYF
TRBV4-1	TRBJ2-2	CASSHHGGGAGGELFF
TRBV5-6	TRBJ1-1	CASSQGWTNTEAFF